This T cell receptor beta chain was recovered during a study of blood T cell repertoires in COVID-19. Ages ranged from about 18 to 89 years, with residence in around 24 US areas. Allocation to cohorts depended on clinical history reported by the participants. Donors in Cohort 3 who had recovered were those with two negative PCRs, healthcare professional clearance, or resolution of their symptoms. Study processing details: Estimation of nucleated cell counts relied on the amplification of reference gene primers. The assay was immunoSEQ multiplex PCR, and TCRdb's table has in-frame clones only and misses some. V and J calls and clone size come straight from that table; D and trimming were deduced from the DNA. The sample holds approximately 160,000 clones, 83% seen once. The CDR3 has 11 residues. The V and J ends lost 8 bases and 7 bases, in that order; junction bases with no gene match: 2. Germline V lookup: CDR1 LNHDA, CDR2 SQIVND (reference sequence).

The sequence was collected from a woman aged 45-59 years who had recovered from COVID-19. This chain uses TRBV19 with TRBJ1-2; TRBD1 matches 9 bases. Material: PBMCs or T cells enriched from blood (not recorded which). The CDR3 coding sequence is TGTGCCAGTTGGGACAGGGTTGGCTACACCTTC. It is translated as CASWDRVGYTF.